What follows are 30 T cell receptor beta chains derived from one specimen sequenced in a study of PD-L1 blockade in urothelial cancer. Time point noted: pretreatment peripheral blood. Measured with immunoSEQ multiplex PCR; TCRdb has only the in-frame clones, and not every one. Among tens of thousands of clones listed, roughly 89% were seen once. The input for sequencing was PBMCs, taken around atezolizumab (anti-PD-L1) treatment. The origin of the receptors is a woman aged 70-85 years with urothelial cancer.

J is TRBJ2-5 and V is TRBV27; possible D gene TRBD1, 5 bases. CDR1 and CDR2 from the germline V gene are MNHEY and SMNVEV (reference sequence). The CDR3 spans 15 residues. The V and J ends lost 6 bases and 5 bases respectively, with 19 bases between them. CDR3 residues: CASSWGTGGRETQYF. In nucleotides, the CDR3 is TGTGCCAGCAGCTGGGGTACAGGCGGAAGGGAGACCCAGTACTTC.

As DNA, the CDR3 is TGCGCCAGCAGCTTGGTAGGGCAGGGAGGCTATGGCTACACCTTC. It yields the protein CASSLVGQGGYGYTF. V usage is TRBV5-1 and J usage is TRBJ1-2, with D perhaps matching TRBD1 (5 bases). The CDR3 has 15 residues. Per the germline V gene, CDR1 is SGHRS and CDR2 is YFSETQ. V was pared by 0 bases and J by 4 bases, with 13 bases between. The whole variable domain, remainder taken from reference TRBV5-1 and TRBJ1-2, is KAGVTQTPRYLIKTRGQQVTLSCSPISGHRSVSWYQQTPGQGLQFLFEYFSETQRNKGNFPGRFSGRQFSNSRSEMNVSTLELGDSALYLCASSLVGQGGYGYTFGSGTRLTVV.

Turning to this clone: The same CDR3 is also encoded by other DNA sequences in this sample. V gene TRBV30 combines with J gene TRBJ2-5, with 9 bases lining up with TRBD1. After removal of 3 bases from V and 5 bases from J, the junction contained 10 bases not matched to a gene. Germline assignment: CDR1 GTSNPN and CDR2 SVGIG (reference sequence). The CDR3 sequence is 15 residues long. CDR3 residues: CAWSPWTGAEETQYF. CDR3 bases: TGTGCCTGGAGCCCTTGGACAGGGGCGGAGGAGACCCAGTACTTC.

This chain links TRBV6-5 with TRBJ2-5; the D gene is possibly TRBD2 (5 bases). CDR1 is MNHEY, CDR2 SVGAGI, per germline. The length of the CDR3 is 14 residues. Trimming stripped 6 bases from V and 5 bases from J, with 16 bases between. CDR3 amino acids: CASRIVRSGETQYF. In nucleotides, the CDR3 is TGTGCCAGCAGAATTGTACGGTCGGGGGAGACCCAGTACTTC.

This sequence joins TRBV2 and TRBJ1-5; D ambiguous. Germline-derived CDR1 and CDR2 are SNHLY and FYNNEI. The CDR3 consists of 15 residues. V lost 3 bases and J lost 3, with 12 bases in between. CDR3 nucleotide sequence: TGTGCCAGCAGTGATTTCGTCACACCCAATCAGCCCCAGCATTTT. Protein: CASSDFVTPNQPQHF.

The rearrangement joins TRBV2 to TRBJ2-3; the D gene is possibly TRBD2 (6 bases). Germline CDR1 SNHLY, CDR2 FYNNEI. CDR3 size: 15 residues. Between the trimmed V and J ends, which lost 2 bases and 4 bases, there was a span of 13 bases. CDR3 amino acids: CASSEWRGRADTQYF. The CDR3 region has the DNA TGTGCCAGCAGTGAATGGAGGGGAAGGGCAGATACGCAGTATTTT.

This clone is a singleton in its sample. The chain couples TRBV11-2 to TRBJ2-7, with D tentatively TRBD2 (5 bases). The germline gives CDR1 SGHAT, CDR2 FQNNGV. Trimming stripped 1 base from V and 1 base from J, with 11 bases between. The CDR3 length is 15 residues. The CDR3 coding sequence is TGTGCCAGCAGCTTAGTAAGCGGCCAGTCCTACGAGCAGTACTTC. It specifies CASSLVSGQSYEQYF.

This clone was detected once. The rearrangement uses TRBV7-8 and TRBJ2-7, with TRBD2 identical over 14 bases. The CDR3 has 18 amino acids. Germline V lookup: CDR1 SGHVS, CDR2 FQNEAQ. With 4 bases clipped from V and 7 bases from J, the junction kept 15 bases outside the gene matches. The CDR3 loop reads CASSSLTSGRAREREQYF. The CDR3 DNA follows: TGTGCCAGCAGCTCCTTGACTAGCGGGAGGGCCCGGGAGCGGGAGCAGTACTTC.

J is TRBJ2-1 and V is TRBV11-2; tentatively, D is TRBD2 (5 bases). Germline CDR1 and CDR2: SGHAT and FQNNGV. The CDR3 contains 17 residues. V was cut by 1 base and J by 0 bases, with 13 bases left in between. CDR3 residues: CASSLAPTGSSYNEQFF. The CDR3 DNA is TGTGCCAGCAGCTTAGCCCCCACGGGGAGCTCCTACAATGAGCAGTTCTTC.

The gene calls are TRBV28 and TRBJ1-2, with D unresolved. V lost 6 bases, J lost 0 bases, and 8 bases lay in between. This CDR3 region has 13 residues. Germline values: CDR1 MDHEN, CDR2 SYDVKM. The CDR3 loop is CASSSEANYGYTF. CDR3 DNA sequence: TGTGCCAGCAGCTCGGAGGCTAACTATGGCTACACCTTC.

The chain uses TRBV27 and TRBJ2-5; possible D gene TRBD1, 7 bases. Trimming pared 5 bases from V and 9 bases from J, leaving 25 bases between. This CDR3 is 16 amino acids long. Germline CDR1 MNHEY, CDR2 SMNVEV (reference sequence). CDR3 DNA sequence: TGTGCCAGCAGTCAAAACCGGGACAGCCCACCGGGGGCCCAGTACTTC. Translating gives CASSQNRDSPPGAQYF.

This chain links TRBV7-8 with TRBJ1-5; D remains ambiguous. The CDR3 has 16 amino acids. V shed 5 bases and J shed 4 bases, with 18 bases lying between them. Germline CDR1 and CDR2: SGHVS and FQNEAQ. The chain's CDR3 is CASSPGRPRPNQPQHF. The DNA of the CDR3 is TGTGCCAGCAGCCCGGGGAGGCCAAGGCCTAATCAGCCCCAGCATTTT.

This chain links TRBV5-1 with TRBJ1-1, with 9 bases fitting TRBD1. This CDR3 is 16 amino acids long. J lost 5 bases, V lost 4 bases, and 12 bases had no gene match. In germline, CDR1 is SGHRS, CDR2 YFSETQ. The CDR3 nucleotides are TGCGCCAGCAGCCAATCAATCAACAGGGGGCGGACTGAAGCTTTCTTT. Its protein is CASSQSINRGRTEAFF.

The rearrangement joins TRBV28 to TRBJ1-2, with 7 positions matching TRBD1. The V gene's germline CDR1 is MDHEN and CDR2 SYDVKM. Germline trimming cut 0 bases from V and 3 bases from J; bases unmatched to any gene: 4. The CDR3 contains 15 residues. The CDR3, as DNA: TGTGCCAGCAGTTTATGGGGGACAGAGTACTATGGCTACACCTTC. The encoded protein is CASSLWGTEYYGYTF.

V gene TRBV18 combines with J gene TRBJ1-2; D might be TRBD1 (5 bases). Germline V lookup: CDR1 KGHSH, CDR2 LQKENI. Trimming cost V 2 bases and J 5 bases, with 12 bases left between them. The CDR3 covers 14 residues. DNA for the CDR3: TGTGCCAGCTCACCAGGGCAGGGATCTTATGGCTACACCTTC. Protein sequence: CASSPGQGSYGYTF.

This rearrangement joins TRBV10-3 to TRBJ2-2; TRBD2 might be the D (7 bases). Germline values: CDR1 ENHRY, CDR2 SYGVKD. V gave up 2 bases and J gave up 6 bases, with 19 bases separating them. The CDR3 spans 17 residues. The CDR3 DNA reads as TGTGCCATCAGTGAGCGCCGCGGGGGCGGGAGACCCGGGGAGCTGTTTTTT. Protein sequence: CAISERRGGGRPGELFF.

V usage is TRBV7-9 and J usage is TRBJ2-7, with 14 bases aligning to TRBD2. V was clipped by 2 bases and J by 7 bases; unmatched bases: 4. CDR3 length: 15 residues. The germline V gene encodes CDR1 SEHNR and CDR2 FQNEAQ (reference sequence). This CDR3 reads CASSLRLAGGEEQYF. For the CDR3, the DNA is TGTGCCAGCAGCTTAAGACTAGCGGGGGGGGAAGAGCAGTACTTC.

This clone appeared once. The CDR3 reads CSVKIRGLFFNEQFF. The CDR3 DNA reads TGCAGCGTAAAAATCAGGGGGCTTTTCTTCAATGAGCAGTTCTTC. The chain has TRBV29-1 and TRBJ2-1; 8 nucleotides align to TRBD1. In germline, CDR1 is SQVTM, CDR2 ANQGSEA. V shed 6 bases and J 6 bases; nucleotides not matched to a gene: 13. CDR3 length: 15 amino acids.

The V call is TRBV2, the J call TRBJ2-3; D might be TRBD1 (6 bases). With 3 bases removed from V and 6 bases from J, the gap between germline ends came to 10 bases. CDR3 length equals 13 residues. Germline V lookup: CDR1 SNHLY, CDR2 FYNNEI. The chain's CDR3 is CASSETGMDTQYF. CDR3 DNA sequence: TGTGCCAGCAGTGAGACAGGAATGGATACGCAGTATTTT.

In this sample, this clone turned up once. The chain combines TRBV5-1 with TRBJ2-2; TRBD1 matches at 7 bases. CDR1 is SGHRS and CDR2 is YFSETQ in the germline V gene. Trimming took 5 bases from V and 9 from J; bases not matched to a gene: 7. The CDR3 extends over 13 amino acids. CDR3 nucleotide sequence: TGCGCCAGCAGGGTAGACAGGGACCGGGAGCTGTTTTTT. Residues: CASRVDRDRELFF.

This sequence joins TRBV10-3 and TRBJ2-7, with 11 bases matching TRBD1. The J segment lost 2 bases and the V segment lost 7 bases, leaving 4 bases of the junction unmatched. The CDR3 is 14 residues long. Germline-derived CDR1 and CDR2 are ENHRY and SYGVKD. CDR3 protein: CAITGQGAPYEQYF. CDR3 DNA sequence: TGTGCCATCACCGGACAGGGGGCTCCCTACGAGCAGTACTTC.

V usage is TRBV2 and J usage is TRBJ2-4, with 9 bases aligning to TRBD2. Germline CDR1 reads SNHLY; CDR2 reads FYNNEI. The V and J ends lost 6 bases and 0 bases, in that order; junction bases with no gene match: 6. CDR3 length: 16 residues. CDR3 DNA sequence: TGTGCCAGCAGGGATCGACTAGCGGTAGCCAAAAACATTCAGTACTTC. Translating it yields CASRDRLAVAKNIQYF. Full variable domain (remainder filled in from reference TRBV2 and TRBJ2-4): EPEVTQTPSHQVTQMGQEVILRCVPISNHLYFYWYRQILGQKVEFLVSFYNNEISEKSEIFDDQFSVERPDGSNFTLKIRSTKLEDSAMYFCASRDRLAVAKNIQYFGAGTRLSVL.

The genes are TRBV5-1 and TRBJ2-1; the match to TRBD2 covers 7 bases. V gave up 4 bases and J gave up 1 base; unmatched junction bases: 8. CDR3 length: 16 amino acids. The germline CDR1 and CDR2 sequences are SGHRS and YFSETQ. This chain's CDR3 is CASSPLLGGSYNEQFF. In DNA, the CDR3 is TGCGCCAGCAGCCCCCTACTGGGGGGGTCCTACAATGAGCAGTTCTTC. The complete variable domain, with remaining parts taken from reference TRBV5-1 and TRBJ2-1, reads KAGVTQTPRYLIKTRGQQVTLSCSPISGHRSVSWYQQTPGQGLQFLFEYFSETQRNKGNFPGRFSGRQFSNSRSEMNVSTLELGDSALYLCASSPLLGGSYNEQFFGPGTRLTVL.

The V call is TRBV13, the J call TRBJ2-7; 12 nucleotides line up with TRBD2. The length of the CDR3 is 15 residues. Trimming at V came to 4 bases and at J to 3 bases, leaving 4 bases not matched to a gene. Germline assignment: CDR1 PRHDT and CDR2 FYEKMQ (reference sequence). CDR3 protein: CASSSTSGSSYEQYF. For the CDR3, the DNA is TGTGCCAGCAGCTCGACTAGCGGGAGTAGCTACGAGCAGTACTTC.

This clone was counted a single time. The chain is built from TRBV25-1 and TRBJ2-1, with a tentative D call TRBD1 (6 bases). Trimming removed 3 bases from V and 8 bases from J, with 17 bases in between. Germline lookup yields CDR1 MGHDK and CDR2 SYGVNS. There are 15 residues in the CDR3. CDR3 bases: TGTGCCAGCAGTGATTTCAGGGGTCTCGGGCATGAGCAGTTCTTC. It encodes CASSDFRGLGHEQFF.

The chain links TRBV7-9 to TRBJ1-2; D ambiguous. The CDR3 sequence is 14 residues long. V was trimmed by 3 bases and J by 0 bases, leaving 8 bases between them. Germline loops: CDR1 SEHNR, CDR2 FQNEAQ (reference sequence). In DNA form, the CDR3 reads TGTGCCAGCAGCTTCGGCAGCGCTAACTATGGCTACACCTTC. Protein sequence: CASSFGSANYGYTF.

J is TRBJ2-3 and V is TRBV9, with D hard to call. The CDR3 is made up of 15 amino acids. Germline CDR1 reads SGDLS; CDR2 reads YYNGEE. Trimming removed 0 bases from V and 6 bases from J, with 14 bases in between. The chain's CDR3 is CASSVGTHGSDTQYF. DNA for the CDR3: TGTGCCAGCAGCGTAGGTACCCACGGTAGCGATACGCAGTATTTT.

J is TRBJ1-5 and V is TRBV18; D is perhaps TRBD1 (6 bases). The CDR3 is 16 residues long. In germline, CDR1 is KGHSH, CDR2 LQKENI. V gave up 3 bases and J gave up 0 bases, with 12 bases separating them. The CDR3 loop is CASSPSGQYSNQPQHF. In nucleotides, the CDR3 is TGTGCCAGCTCACCCTCCGGACAGTATAGCAATCAGCCCCAGCATTTT.

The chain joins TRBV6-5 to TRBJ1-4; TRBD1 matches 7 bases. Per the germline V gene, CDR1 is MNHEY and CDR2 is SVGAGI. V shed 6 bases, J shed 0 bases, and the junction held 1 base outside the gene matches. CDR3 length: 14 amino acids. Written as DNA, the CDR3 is TGTGCCAGCAGGACAGGGCCAACTAATGAAAAACTGTTTTTT. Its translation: CASRTGPTNEKLFF.

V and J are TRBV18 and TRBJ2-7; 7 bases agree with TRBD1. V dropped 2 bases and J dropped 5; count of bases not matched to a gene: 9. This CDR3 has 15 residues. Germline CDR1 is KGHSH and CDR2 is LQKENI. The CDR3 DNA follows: TGTGCCAGCTCACCAACAGGGGTAAATGGTGACGAGCAGTACTTC. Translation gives CASSPTGVNGDEQYF.